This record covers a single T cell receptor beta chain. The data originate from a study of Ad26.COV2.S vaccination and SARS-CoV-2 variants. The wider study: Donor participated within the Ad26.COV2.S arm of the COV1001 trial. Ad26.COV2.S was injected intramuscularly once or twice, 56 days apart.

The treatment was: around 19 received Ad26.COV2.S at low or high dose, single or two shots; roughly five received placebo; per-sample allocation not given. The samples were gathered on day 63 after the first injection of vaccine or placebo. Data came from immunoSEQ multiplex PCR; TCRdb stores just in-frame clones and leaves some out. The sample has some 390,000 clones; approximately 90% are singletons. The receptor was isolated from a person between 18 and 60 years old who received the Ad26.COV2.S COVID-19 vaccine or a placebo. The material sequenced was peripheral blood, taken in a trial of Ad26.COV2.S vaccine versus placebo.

In DNA form, the CDR3 reads TGTGCCAGCACCTTTGACAGTGGTAGCTTCTTC. It codes for CASTFDSGSFF. The rearrangement uses TRBV6-5 and TRBJ2-1; D perhaps matches TRBD1 (5 bases). Germline CDR1 MNHEY, CDR2 SVGAGI. There are 11 residues in the CDR3. V was clipped by 7 bases and J by 16 bases, with 17 bases between them.